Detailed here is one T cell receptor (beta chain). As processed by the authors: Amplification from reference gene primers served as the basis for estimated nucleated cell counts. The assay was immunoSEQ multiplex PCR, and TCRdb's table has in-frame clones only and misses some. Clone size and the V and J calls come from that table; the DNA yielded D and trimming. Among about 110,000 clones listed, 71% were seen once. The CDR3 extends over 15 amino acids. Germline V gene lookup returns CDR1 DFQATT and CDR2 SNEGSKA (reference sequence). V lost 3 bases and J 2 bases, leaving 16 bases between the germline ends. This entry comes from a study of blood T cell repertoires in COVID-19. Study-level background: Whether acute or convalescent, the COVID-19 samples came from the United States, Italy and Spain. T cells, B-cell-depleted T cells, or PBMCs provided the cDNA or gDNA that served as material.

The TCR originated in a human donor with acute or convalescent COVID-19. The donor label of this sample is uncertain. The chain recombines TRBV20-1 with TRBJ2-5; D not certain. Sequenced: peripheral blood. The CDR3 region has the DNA TGCAGTGCTAGTGGTGCCCAGTTATCGCAAGAGACCCAGTACTTC. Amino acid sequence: CSASGAQLSQETQYF.